This T cell receptor beta chain originates from a study of long-term antiretroviral therapy in people with HIV. General observations from the study: Versus controls, repertoires in people with HIV had narrower CDR3 length ranges.

Version v3.0 of the immunoSEQ assay ran at survey level. Profiling relied on immunoSEQ multiplex PCR, and the TCRdb table lists in-frame clones only, not all of them. The data contain over 25,000 clones, roughly 80% of them singletons. A word on this clone: The antigen is not known.

Per donor, at least one pre-ART and at least two post-ART PBMC samples were obtained. V lost 7 bases and J lost 0, with 10 bases in between. Germline CDR1 is SGDLS and CDR2 is YYNGEE. The CDR3 runs to 13 residues. The sequenced sample was unsorted PBMCs, obtained 1.1 years before starting antiretroviral therapy. This TCR derives from a woman in her twenties or thirties with HIV. This chain connects TRBV9 to TRBJ1-1, with D perhaps matching TRBD1 (5 bases). CDR3 sequence: CASRGGMNTEAFF. DNA for the CDR3: TGTGCCAGCCGGGGGGGGATGAACACTGAAGCTTTCTTT.